These 27 T cell receptor beta chains originate from one sample sequenced in a study of OX40 agonist ivuxolimab in advanced cancers. Produced via immunoSEQ multiplex PCR; TCRdb's table is partial and in-frame only. The sample has around 78,000 clones, roughly 80% seen once. The sample consisted of CD4+ or CD8+ T cells sorted from blood, taken in a trial of the OX40 agonist ivuxolimab. The origin of the receptors is an adult with an advanced solid tumor such as melanoma, head and neck, liver or kidney cancer.

The chain links TRBV9 to TRBJ1-2; D possibly corresponds to TRBD1 (5 bases). The germline V gene has CDR1 SGDLS and CDR2 YYNGEE. The ends were cut back, 1 base at V and 6 bases at J, with 25 bases in the middle. This CDR3 contains 18 residues. Written as DNA, the CDR3 is TGTGCCAGCAGCGTAACGAACATAGACAGCCTCCGTAGAAATGGCTACACCTTC. Residues: CASSVTNIDSLRRNGYTF.

As for this clone: The sample carries other DNA sequences with the same CDR3. The V gene is TRBV11-2, the J gene TRBJ1-3; D perhaps matches TRBD1 (6 bases). Germline loops: CDR1 SGHAT, CDR2 FQNNGV. Trimming took 4 bases from V and 2 from J, leaving 12 bases between them. This CDR3 spans 15 amino acids. DNA for the CDR3: TGTGCCAGCAGCTCCTACCGACAGGCTGGAAACACCATATATTTT. Residues: CASSSYRQAGNTIYF.

The V call is TRBV7-2, the J call TRBJ2-7; D is possibly TRBD1 (6 bases). Germline V gives CDR1 SGHTA, CDR2 FQGNSA. Trimming cost V 5 bases and J 5 bases, with 19 bases left between them. There are 15 residues in the CDR3. In DNA, the CDR3 is TGTGCCAGCAGCCTTAGGTCGGCAGGGGCCCACGAGCAGTACTTC. It yields the protein CASSLRSAGAHEQYF.

This clone has a single count. Germline and junction disagree at one end, which may indicate a read error. CDR3 DNA sequence: TGTGCCAGCAGTCCACCGGAGAGGGGAGGGCTCTTC. This codes for CASSPPERGGLF. This chain joins TRBV6-5 and TRBJ2-1, with 7 positions matching TRBD2. The CDR3 runs to 12 residues. Looked up from germline, CDR1 is MNHEY and CDR2 is SVGAGI.

The chain uses TRBV5-6 and TRBJ2-3, with D possibly matching TRBD2 (5 bases). Trimming removed 4 bases from V and 2 bases from J, with 14 bases in between. Germline V CDR1 and CDR2: SGHDT, YYEEEE. The CDR3 extends over 15 amino acids. The CDR3 region is CASSGAGGSTDTQYF. The CDR3 DNA sequence: TGTGCCAGCAGCGGAGCTGGAGGCTCCACAGATACGCAGTATTTT.

CDR3 sequence (DNA): TGCGCCAGCACGAAGGGCACTGAAGCTTTCTTT. Translation: CASTKGTEAFF. This chain links TRBV4-1 with TRBJ1-1, with no clear D. Trimming took off 7 bases at V and 4 bases at J, with 7 bases between the two ends. This CDR3 is 11 amino acids long. Per germline, CDR1 MGHRA and CDR2 YSYEKL.

The chain recombines TRBV29-1 with TRBJ1-1; tentatively, D is TRBD1 (6 bases). The CDR3 has 14 residues. Germline CDR1 is SQVTM and CDR2 is ANQGSEA. Deletions cut 3 bases from V and 3 bases from J, with 14 bases between. As DNA, the CDR3 is TGCAGCGTTGACGCGGGGGCTGGATACACTGAAGCTTTCTTT. Translated: CSVDAGAGYTEAFF. The full variable domain, its missing parts supplied by reference TRBV29-1 and TRBJ1-1, is SAVISQKPSRDICQRGTSLTIQCQVDSQVTMMFWYRQQPGQSLTLIATANQGSEATYESGFVIDKFPISRPNLTFSTLTVSNMSPEDSSIYLCSVDAGAGYTEAFFGQGTRLTVV.

The rearrangement links TRBV4-2 to TRBJ2-2, with D tentatively TRBD1 (6 bases). V lost 0 bases and J lost 9, with 8 bases in between. The germline V gene has CDR1 LGHNA and CDR2 YNFKEQ. The CDR3 is 13 residues long. The DNA of the CDR3 is TGTGCCAGCAGCCAAGACAGGGGATGGGAGCTGTTTTTT. Translated: CASSQDRGWELFF.

The rearrangement uses TRBV13 and TRBJ2-7, with TRBD1 matching over 9 bases. With 1 base clipped from V and 5 bases from J, the junction kept 33 bases outside the gene matches. Looked up from germline, CDR1 is PRHDT and CDR2 is FYEKMQ (reference sequence). The CDR3 is 24 residues long. The CDR3 reads CASSLDPGVTLRTGDMVGLDEQYF. The CDR3 DNA follows: TGTGCCAGCAGCTTAGACCCGGGCGTGACCCTCCGGACAGGGGATATGGTTGGTTTAGACGAGCAGTACTTC.

This chain joins TRBV7-9 and TRBJ2-1; D is unresolved. This CDR3 contains 15 residues. V was cut by 5 bases and J by 7 bases, with 18 bases left in between. The germline V gene encodes CDR1 SEHNR and CDR2 FQNEAQ (reference sequence). The DNA for the CDR3 is TGTGCCAGCAGCCCTCGGGTAGTCGGGTCGAATGAGCAGTTCTTC. It is translated as CASSPRVVGSNEQFF.

V usage is TRBV20-1 and J usage is TRBJ2-1; D ambiguous. V was trimmed by 3 bases and J by 7 bases, leaving 7 bases between them. Germline V CDR1 and CDR2: DFQATT, SNEGSKA (reference sequence). The length of the CDR3 is 11 residues. The CDR3 protein is CSASMGNEQFF. In DNA form, the CDR3 reads TGCAGTGCTAGCATGGGAAATGAGCAGTTCTTC.

The rearrangement joins TRBV7-3 to TRBJ2-5; 7 bases are a match to TRBD2. The length of the CDR3 is 13 residues. V shed 1 base and J 4 bases; nucleotides not matched to a gene: 0. Germline V gene lookup returns CDR1 SGHTA and CDR2 FQGTGA. CDR3 loop: CASSLRGGETQYF. The CDR3 coding sequence is TGTGCCAGCAGCTTAAGGGGGGGAGAGACCCAGTACTTC.

The J gene is TRBJ2-3, the V gene TRBV18; possibly TRBD1 or TRBD2 for D (5 bases each). The CDR3 runs 16 residues. The V gene's germline CDR1 is KGHSH and CDR2 LQKENI. Trimming stripped 0 bases from V and 1 base from J, with 11 bases between. This CDR3 is CASSPPGPTRTDTQYF. CDR3 DNA sequence: TGTGCCAGCTCACCACCGGGACCTACTCGCACAGATACGCAGTATTTT.

The genes are TRBV19 and TRBJ1-2; D is uncertain. The CDR3 consists of 15 residues. V lost 7 bases and J lost 4, with 19 bases in between. Germline values: CDR1 LNHDA, CDR2 SQIVND (reference sequence). The CDR3 region is CASIAGSERIYGYTF. The CDR3 DNA is TGTGCCAGTATAGCAGGTTCTGAAAGGATCTATGGCTACACCTTC. The full variable domain, with the rest looked up from reference TRBV19 and TRBJ1-2, is DGGITQSPKYLFRKEGQNVTLSCEQNLNHDAMYWYRQDPGQGLRLIYYSQIVNDFQKGDIAEGYSVSREKKESFPLTVTSAQKNPTAFYLCASIAGSERIYGYTFGSGTRLTVV.

The chain combines TRBV7-8 with TRBJ2-1; 7 nucleotides agree with TRBD2. The CDR3 has 16 residues. The germline V gene encodes CDR1 SGHVS and CDR2 FQNEAQ. J gave up 7 bases and V 4 bases, and 13 bases lay outside the gene matches. The CDR3 nucleotides read TGTGCCAGCAGCTCAGGACTAGACCCCTTTAGAAATGAGCAGTTCTTC. This translates into CASSSGLDPFRNEQFF.

The gene calls are TRBV5-4 and TRBJ1-1, with TRBD1 matching over 7 bases. The CDR3 contains 15 residues. Germline V gene lookup returns CDR1 SGHNT and CDR2 YYREEE (reference sequence). With 4 bases clipped from V and 6 bases from J, the junction kept 12 bases outside the gene matches. CDR3 nucleotide sequence: TGTGCCAGCAGCCAAGAAACAGGGGCTGGCCCTGAAGCTTTCTTT. Its protein product is CASSQETGAGPEAFF.

Only one count was recorded for this clone. The chain combines TRBV5-6 with TRBJ1-5; D is ambiguous. The CDR3 covers 17 residues. V dropped 1 base and J dropped 1 base, with 15 bases sitting between them. The germline V gene has CDR1 SGHDT and CDR2 YYEEEE. This CDR3 is CASSLNRDWESNQPQHF. As DNA, the CDR3 is TGTGCCAGCAGCTTGAATCGCGACTGGGAAAGCAATCAGCCCCAGCATTTT.

The DNA of the CDR3 is TGTGCCAGCAGCCGCACTAGCGGGAGCTACAATGAGCAGTTCTTC. Protein sequence: CASSRTSGSYNEQFF. This chain connects TRBV6-5 to TRBJ2-1; 11 nucleotides line up with TRBD2. CDR3 size: 15 residues. With V trimmed by 6 bases and J by 3 bases, 4 bases remained unmatched. Germline V CDR1 and CDR2: MNHEY, SVGAGI.

This clone appeared a few times. The chain recombines TRBV4-1 with TRBJ2-3; 13 nucleotides match TRBD2. CDR3 size: 19 residues. Germline V gives CDR1 MGHRA, CDR2 YSYEKL. The J segment lost 0 bases and the V segment lost 1 base, leaving 7 bases of the junction unmatched. CDR3 region: CASSQAGTSGAGSTDTQYF. In DNA form, the CDR3 reads TGCGCCAGCAGCCAAGCCGGGACTAGCGGGGCCGGTAGCACAGATACGCAGTATTTT.

The genes are TRBV5-1 and TRBJ2-1; TRBD2 matches at 8 bases. The CDR3 loop spans 15 amino acids. The V gene end was trimmed by 2 bases and the J gene end by 7 bases; junction bases not matched to a gene: 8. Germline CDR1 SGHRS, CDR2 YFSETQ. The chain's CDR3 is CASSFGGGRRNEQFF. The CDR3 nucleotides are TGCGCCAGCAGCTTTGGCGGCGGGAGGAGGAATGAGCAGTTCTTC.

The J gene is TRBJ2-7, the V gene TRBV6-6; a possible D gene is TRBD1 (6 bases). Germline CDR1 reads MNHNY; CDR2 reads SVGAGI (reference sequence). Trimming took off 5 bases at V and 8 bases at J, with 16 bases between the two ends. This CDR3 is built from 13 residues. The CDR3 DNA sequence: TGTGCCAGCAGTGCTGCGTCAGGGGCGCAGCAGTACTTC. Translated, it gives CASSAASGAQQYF.

The chain employs TRBV5-1 and TRBJ2-7; 9 bases fit TRBD1. In germline, CDR1 is SGHRS, CDR2 YFSETQ. The CDR3 is made up of 16 amino acids. J was trimmed by 6 bases and V by 0 bases; bases with no gene match: 10. The CDR3 bases are TGCGCCAGCAGCTTGGCCAAGGGACAGGGTAGTTCCGAGCAGTACTTC. Its protein product is CASSLAKGQGSSEQYF. Combining the CDR3 with reference TRBV5-1 and TRBJ2-7 gives the whole variable domain KAGVTQTPRYLIKTRGQQVTLSCSPISGHRSVSWYQQTPGQGLQFLFEYFSETQRNKGNFPGRFSGRQFSNSRSEMNVSTLELGDSALYLCASSLAKGQGSSEQYFGPGTRLTVT.

V gene TRBV30 combines with J gene TRBJ2-3; D gene ambiguous. Germline values: CDR1 GTSNPN, CDR2 SVGIG (reference sequence). The V end lost 2 bases, the J end lost 2 bases, and 5 bases lay between the germline ends. The CDR3 has 12 residues. CDR3 sequence (DNA): TGTGCCTGGAGTCGGACCACAGATACGCAGTATTTT. It specifies CAWSRTTDTQYF. Full variable domain (missing parts from reference TRBV30 and TRBJ2-3): SQTIHQWPATLVQPVGSPLSLECTVEGTSNPNLYWYRQAAGRGLQLLFYSVGIGQISSEVPQNLSASRPQDRQFILSSKKLLLSDSGFYLCAWSRTTDTQYFGPGTRLTVL.

V is TRBV18 and J is TRBJ2-7; tentatively, D is TRBD2 (7 bases). This CDR3 is built from 16 residues. Germline-derived CDR1 and CDR2 are KGHSH and LQKENI. V was shortened by 0 bases and J by 4 bases, with 16 bases between the two germline ends. In nucleotides, the CDR3 is TGTGCCAGCTCACCACCGGCTGGGGGGGGCCGGTACGAGCAGTACTTC. It is translated as CASSPPAGGGRYEQYF.

This chain links TRBV5-4 with TRBJ2-3; TRBD2 is a possible D gene (5 bases). The CDR3 is 15 residues long. V was pared by 7 bases and J by 4 bases, with 19 bases between. Germline V gene sequence: CDR1 SGHNT, CDR2 YYREEE (reference sequence). CDR3 coding DNA: TGTGCCAGCGGGATCCGGACTGTACCCTCAGATACGCAGTATTTT. The encoded protein is CASGIRTVPSDTQYF.

This clone was picked up one time. The chain uses TRBV19 and TRBJ1-2; TRBD1 aligns across 10 bases. The ends lost 3 bases at V and 7 bases at J; junction bases unmatched: 8. In germline, CDR1 is LNHDA, CDR2 SQIVND (reference sequence). This CDR3 comprises 15 residues. The CDR3: CASSMSMTGGIGYTF. CDR3 nucleotides: TGTGCCAGTAGTATGAGTATGACAGGGGGCATTGGCTACACCTTC. Full variable domain (rest looked up from reference TRBV19 and TRBJ1-2): DGGITQSPKYLFRKEGQNVTLSCEQNLNHDAMYWYRQDPGQGLRLIYYSQIVNDFQKGDIAEGYSVSREKKESFPLTVTSAQKNPTAFYLCASSMSMTGGIGYTFGSGTRLTVV.

The chain couples TRBV6-5 to TRBJ2-2, with 10 positions matching TRBD1. CDR1 MNHEY and CDR2 SVGAGI come from the germline V gene. The CDR3 runs 15 residues. The ends lost 0 bases at V and 6 bases at J; junction bases unmatched: 1. DNA for the CDR3: TGTGCCAGCAGTTACTCCGGACAGGGGGCCGGGGAGCTGTTTTTT. Translating gives CASSYSGQGAGELFF.